These 25 T cell receptor beta chains originate from one sample sequenced in a study of human T cells and chemical hapten exposure. Time point specified: patch test 2, 6 weeks after DPC sensitization. Treatment meaning: therapeutic diphenylcyclopropenone sensitization with weekly scalp DPC. TCRdb analysed the RACE reads with MiXCR anew, one entry per CDR3 protein. Of a few hundred thousand distinct CDR3 sequences in the sample, roughly 6.3% were seen once. This sample comprised whole blood, obtained in connection with sensitization to the hapten diphenylcyclopropenone (DPC). The receptors stem from a woman aged 18-30 years with alopecia areata. Some clones in this sample may be carry-over from other donors' samples.

This clonotype came up a few times. V usage is TRBV5-4 and J usage is TRBJ2-7; D might be TRBD1 (5 bases). V gave up 4 bases and J gave up 4 bases, with 9 bases separating them. This CDR3 has 12 amino acids. Germline loops: CDR1 SGHNT, CDR2 YYREEE (reference sequence). The CDR3 region has the DNA TGTGCCAGCAGCCGAGGACAATACGAGCAGTACTTC. This gives the protein CASSRGQYEQYF.

In its sample, this clonotype was seen many times. This chain uses TRBV6-5 with TRBJ2-3, with 9 nucleotides matching TRBD1. V dropped 2 bases and J dropped 4; count of bases not matched to a gene: 1. Germline assignment: CDR1 MNHEY and CDR2 SVGAGI. The CDR3 sequence is 14 residues long. The CDR3 is CASSYDRGSDTQYF. The CDR3 DNA follows: TGTGCCAGCAGTTACGACAGGGGGTCAGATACGCAGTATTTT.

This clonotype showed up many times. The chain employs TRBV2 and TRBJ1-1, with D possibly matching TRBD1 (5 bases). The CDR3 has 16 residues. CDR1 and CDR2 (germline): SNHLY, FYNNEI. V shed 5 bases and J shed 1 base, with 17 bases lying between them. CDR3 loop: CASSPISGARNTEAFF. CDR3 in DNA: TGTGCCAGCAGTCCCATCTCCGGGGCGCGGAACACTGAAGCTTTCTTT.

This clonotype has more than one count but fewer than ten. The chain joins TRBV7-3 to TRBJ2-3; D unresolved. This CDR3 contains 13 residues. The ends were cut back, 5 bases at V and 9 bases at J, with 15 bases in the middle. Germline V gives CDR1 SGHTA, CDR2 FQGTGA. The CDR3 loop reads CASSPQPGDTQYF. CDR3 bases: TGTGCCAGCAGCCCCCAGCCCGGAGACACGCAGTATTTT.

Many counts were recorded for this clonotype. The chain is built from TRBV4-1 and TRBJ2-2; the D is unclear. Germline CDR1 is MGHRA and CDR2 is YSYEKL. V lost 1 base and J lost 1, with 13 bases in between. This CDR3 is 17 amino acids long. CDR3 region: CASSQVGVLGNTGELFF. The CDR3 nucleotides are TGCGCCAGCAGCCAAGTTGGTGTCCTTGGGAACACCGGGGAGCTGTTTTTT.

This clonotype has more than one count but fewer than ten. J is TRBJ1-1 and V is TRBV5-5; a possible D gene is TRBD1 (5 bases). From germline, CDR1 is SGHKS and CDR2 YYEKEE (reference sequence). CDR3 size: 12 residues. V was shortened by 2 bases and J by 10 bases, with 12 bases between the two germline ends. CDR3 DNA sequence: TGTGCCAGCAGCTTAGAACCCCAGGGAGCTTTCTTT. It is translated as CASSLEPQGAFF. Full variable domain (outside the CDR3, taken from reference TRBV5-5 and TRBJ1-1): DAGVTQSPTHLIKTRGQQVTLRCSPISGHKSVSWYQQVLGQGPQFIFQYYEKEERGRGNFPDRFSARQFPNYSSELNVNALLLGDSALYLCASSLEPQGAFFGQGTRLTVV.

J is TRBJ1-2 and V is TRBV7-2; 8 nucleotides match TRBD1. V shed 5 bases, J shed 5 bases, and the junction held 13 bases outside the gene matches. Germline CDR1 reads SGHTA; CDR2 reads FQGNSA. The CDR3 extends over 16 amino acids. The CDR3 spells CASSREVRDRPYGYTF. Here the CDR3 DNA reads TGTGCCAGCAGCCGCGAAGTACGGGACAGGCCTTATGGCTACACCTTC.

This chain connects TRBV7-8 to TRBJ1-1; D is undetermined. V lost 3 bases and J 7 bases, leaving 9 bases between the germline ends. Germline values: CDR1 SGHVS, CDR2 FQNEAQ. The CDR3 is made up of 12 amino acids. CDR3 nucleotide sequence: TGTGCCAGCAGCTTCGAGGTGAATGAAGCTTTCTTT. It translates to CASSFEVNEAFF.

This clonotype has just a few counts. The rearrangement links TRBV5-1 to TRBJ2-3, with a weak D call TRBD2 (5 bases). With 0 bases removed from V and 1 base from J, the gap between germline ends came to 9 bases. In germline, CDR1 is SGHRS, CDR2 YFSETQ. The CDR3 contains 15 residues. The CDR3 DNA reads TGCGCCAGCAGCTTGGCCGGGATCCGCACAGATACGCAGTATTTT. The encoded protein is CASSLAGIRTDTQYF.

At least ten counts were recorded for this clonotype. Here the CDR3 reads CASSLGAYQPQHF. CDR3 bases: TGTGCCAGCAGCCTCGGGGCTTATCAGCCCCAGCATTTT. The chain is built from TRBV6-5 and TRBJ1-5; a weak D match, TRBD1 (5 bases). Germline V CDR1 and CDR2: MNHEY, SVGAGI. Deletions cut 6 bases from V and 5 bases from J, with 11 bases between. The CDR3 has 13 amino acids.

This clonotype was seen ten or more times. This CDR3 is CASSLLAEAEAFF. CDR3 nucleotide sequence: TGTGCCAGCAGTTTATTGGCCGAGGCGGAAGCTTTCTTT. This sequence joins TRBV28 and TRBJ1-1; D ambiguous. Germline CDR1 is MDHEN and CDR2 is SYDVKM. The ends were cut back, 1 base at V and 8 bases at J, with 11 bases in the middle. The CDR3 has 13 residues.

This rearrangement joins TRBV20-1 to TRBJ2-3, with 13 bases that match TRBD2. CDR1 and CDR2 from the germline V gene are DFQATT and SNEGSKA (reference sequence). The CDR3 totals 16 residues. Losses at the gene ends were 6 bases for V and 0 bases for J; bases not matched to a gene: 6. The CDR3: CSARTSGGSSTDTQYF. The CDR3 bases are TGCAGTGCCAGGACTAGCGGGGGTTCTAGCACAGATACGCAGTATTTT.

The chain carries TRBV6-2 or TRBV6-3 and TRBJ2-3, with 8 bases that match TRBD1. This CDR3 has 14 amino acids. The V and J ends lost 5 bases and 4 bases, in that order; junction bases with no gene match: 5. Germline CDR1 reads MNHEY; CDR2 reads SVGEGT. As DNA, the CDR3 is TGTGCCAGCAGTCGCGGACAGGGATCAGATACGCAGTATTTT. This translates into CASSRGQGSDTQYF.

The rearrangement uses TRBV27 and TRBJ2-1, with 10 bases matching TRBD2. The CDR3 sequence is 17 residues long. Unmatched junction bases numbered 9, after V lost 5 bases and J lost 2 bases. The V gene's germline CDR1 is MNHEY and CDR2 SMNVEV (reference sequence). As DNA, the CDR3 is TGTGCCAGCAGTCTTAGCGGGGGGCGGGAGCCCTACAATGAGCAGTTCTTC. This gives the protein CASSLSGGREPYNEQFF.

The chain recombines TRBV10-3 with TRBJ2-5; TRBD1 matches at 8 bases. CDR1 is ENHRY, CDR2 SYGVKD, per germline. The junction had 5 bases not matched to a gene; V was cut back by 6 bases and J by 2 bases. The CDR3 length is 14 residues. The CDR3 loop reads CAISTWDRQETQYF. The CDR3 coding sequence is TGTGCCATCAGCACTTGGGACAGGCAAGAGACCCAGTACTTC.

The table lists this clonotype with a few counts. This rearrangement joins TRBV29-1 to TRBJ2-7, with D possibly matching TRBD2 (5 bases). This CDR3 has 13 amino acids. Germline V gives CDR1 SQVTM, CDR2 ANQGSEA. Between the trimmed V and J ends, which lost 1 base and 3 bases, there was a span of 10 bases. The DNA of the CDR3 is TGCAGCGTTGAAGGCGGGCCAGGCTACGAGCAGTACTTC. This sequence encodes CSVEGGPGYEQYF.

This clonotype was recorded at least ten times. The rearrangement uses TRBV29-1 and TRBJ1-1; D possibly corresponds to TRBD1 (5 bases). Between the trimmed V and J ends, which lost 7 bases and 0 bases, there was a span of 12 bases. CDR1 SQVTM and CDR2 ANQGSEA come from the germline V gene. The CDR3 totals 13 residues. The chain's CDR3 is CSGARVLNTEAFF. CDR3 in DNA: TGCAGCGGGGCCAGGGTTTTGAACACTGAAGCTTTCTTT.

The chain uses TRBV4-3 and TRBJ2-7; either TRBD1 or TRBD2 may supply D (7 bases each). Trimming pared 3 bases from V and 4 bases from J, leaving 13 bases between. The CDR3 runs to 14 residues. CDR1 and CDR2 from the germline V gene are LGHNA and YSLEER. The CDR3 DNA sequence: TGCGCCAGCAGCCAGGGCAGGGGGGGTTACGAGCAGTACTTC. The encoded protein is CASSQGRGGYEQYF.

The CDR3 is CASSPDIPGQYSGNTIYF. In DNA form, the CDR3 reads TGCGCCAGCAGCCCAGACATACCGGGACAGTACTCTGGAAACACCATATATTTT. V is TRBV5-1 and J is TRBJ1-3; 7 nucleotides agree with TRBD1. The germline CDR1 and CDR2 sequences are SGHRS and YFSETQ. The CDR3 runs to 18 residues. The V segment lost 4 bases and the J segment 0 bases; nucleotides outside the gene matches: 13. Variable domain in full (rest from reference TRBV5-1 and TRBJ1-3): KAGVTQTPRYLIKTRGQQVTLSCSPISGHRSVSWYQQTPGQGLQFLFEYFSETQRNKGNFPGRFSGRQFSNSRSEMNVSTLELGDSALYLCASSPDIPGQYSGNTIYFGEGSWLTVV.

This clonotype was recorded many times. This chain joins TRBV10-3 and TRBJ1-5; D unclear. The V gene's germline CDR1 is ENHRY and CDR2 SYGVKD. Trimming cost V 2 bases and J 9 bases, with 14 bases left between them. This CDR3 has 14 residues. CDR3 sequence: CAISEGKGGMPQHF. The CDR3 region has the DNA TGTGCCATCAGTGAGGGGAAGGGCGGTATGCCCCAGCATTTT.

This clonotype has at least ten counts. V and J are TRBV12-3 or TRBV12-4 and TRBJ1-2; D is possibly TRBD1 (5 bases). V was cut by 5 bases and J by 0 bases, with 10 bases left in between. The CDR3 length is 14 residues. The chain's CDR3 is CASSRDSPNYGYTF. The CDR3, as DNA: TGTGCCAGCAGTAGAGACAGTCCTAACTATGGCTACACCTTC.

This clonotype has only one observation. V is TRBV9 and J is TRBJ2-5; D is possibly TRBD1 or TRBD2 (5 bases each). In germline, CDR1 is SGDLS, CDR2 YYNGEE. The CDR3 covers 15 residues. V was trimmed by 6 bases and J by 4 bases, leaving 19 bases between them. DNA of the CDR3: TGTGCCAGCAAGAGGGGCTCTGGGATAGGAGAGACCCAGTACTTC. This encodes CASKRGSGIGETQYF.

The genes are TRBV7-2 and TRBJ2-3, with 7 bases matching TRBD2. V dropped 5 bases and J dropped 0; count of bases not matched to a gene: 8. This CDR3 is 16 amino acids long. The germline V gene has CDR1 SGHTA and CDR2 FQGNSA. The CDR3 DNA reads TGTGCCAGCAGCCCCCGCGGGACTATAAGCACAGATACGCAGTATTTT. Translating it yields CASSPRGTISTDTQYF. The full variable domain, completed using reference TRBV7-2 and TRBJ2-3, is GAGVSQSPSNKVTEKGKDVELRCDPISGHTALYWYRQSLGQGLEFLIYFQGNSAPDKSGLPSDRFSAERTGGSVSTLTIQRTQQEDSAVYLCASSPRGTISTDTQYFGPGTRLTVL.

There are a few counts of this clonotype. The chain uses TRBV19 and TRBJ2-5; 16 bases map to TRBD2. From germline, CDR1 is LNHDA and CDR2 SQIVND (reference sequence). The V and J ends lost 7 bases and 4 bases, in that order; junction bases with no gene match: 15. The CDR3 is 19 residues long. DNA of the CDR3: TGTGCCAGTACCAAAGGACTGGGACTAGCGGGGGGGTTAGGAGAGACCCAGTACTTC. Translated, it gives CASTKGLGLAGGLGETQYF.

This clonotype was observed a few times. This rearrangement joins TRBV10-3 to TRBJ2-7; weak D call: TRBD1 (6 bases). Germline CDR1 ENHRY, CDR2 SYGVKD. V shed 3 bases and J shed 3 bases, with 9 bases lying between them. This CDR3 contains 13 residues. CDR3 protein: CAISDEGHYEQYF. In DNA, the CDR3 is TGTGCCATCAGTGACGAGGGACACTACGAGCAGTACTTC.